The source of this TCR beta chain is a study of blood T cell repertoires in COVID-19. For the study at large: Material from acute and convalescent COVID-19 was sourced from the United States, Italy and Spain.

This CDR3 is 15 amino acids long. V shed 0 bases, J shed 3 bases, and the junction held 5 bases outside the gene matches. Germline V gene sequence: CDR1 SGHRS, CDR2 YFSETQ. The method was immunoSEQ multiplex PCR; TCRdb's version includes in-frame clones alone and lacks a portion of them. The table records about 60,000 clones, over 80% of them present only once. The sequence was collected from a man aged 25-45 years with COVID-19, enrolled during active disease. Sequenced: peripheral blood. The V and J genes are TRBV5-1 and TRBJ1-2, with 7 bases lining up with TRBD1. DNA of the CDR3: TGCGCCAGCAGCTTGGTAACAGGGGTGGACTATGGCTACACCTTC. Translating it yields CASSLVTGVDYGYTF.